This T cell receptor beta chain originates from a study of cytomegalovirus exposure and HLA in healthy donors. This PCR relied on a set of 60 Vbeta primers and 13 Jbeta primers. Assay: immunoSEQ multiplex PCR; the TCRdb copy retains only in-frame clones and omits some. The sample records about 160,000 clones, 82% being singletons. This CDR3 comprises 14 residues. Germline values: CDR1 SGHDT, CDR2 YYEEEE. V lost 3 bases and J lost 4; bases outside the gene matches: 5. The chain combines TRBV5-6 with TRBJ1-2; 8 positions agree with TRBD1. What was sequenced was PBMCs. The sequence was collected from a girl aged 10 to 17 in good health and CMV-seropositive. The CDR3 region has the DNA TGTGCCAGCAGCTCCGCAGGGGGCGTCTATGGCTACACCTTC. This sequence encodes CASSSAGGVYGYTF.